This passage covers 27 T cell receptor beta chains from one sample sequenced in a study of siplizumab effects on memory and regulatory T cells (dated by TCRdb to between 2019 and 2020). Libraries were made using the immunoSEQ multiplex PCR assay. Sourced from immuneACCESS, this table was stored by TCRdb with only in-frame sequences that have V and J called. A share of the clones is absent; for the studies checked, an unresolved V gene accounts for under half, and the remainder has no known explanation. The sample contains about 110,000 clones, 92% of them found a single time. Under 0.75% of the sample is in the top ten clones. The specimen sequenced was Tregs sorted from blood. The source is a human donor in good health.

The chain links TRBV27 to TRBJ1-4; no reliable D call. The CDR3 has 14 residues. The V gene lost 2 bases and the J gene lost 7 bases, with 11 bases spanning the gap. CDR1 is MNHEY, CDR2 SMNVEV, per germline (reference sequence). CDR3 sequence reads: CASSLRGRSEKLFF. In DNA form, the CDR3 reads TGTGCCAGCAGTTTACGAGGGCGCAGTGAAAAACTGTTTTTT. Supplemented by reference TRBV27 and TRBJ1-4, the full variable domain reads EAQVTQNPRYLITVTGKKLTVTCSQNMNHEYMSWYRQDPGLGLRQIYYSMNVEVTDKGDVPEGYKVSRKEKRNFPLILESPSPNQTSLYFCASSLRGRSEKLFFGSGTQLSVL.

The CDR3 DNA is TGTGCCAGCAGCTTAGTACGGCTGGGCGTCCTGACTTTC. Its translation is CASSLVRLGVLTF. V gene TRBV7-9 combines with J gene TRBJ2-6; D is unresolved. In germline, CDR1 is SEHNR, CDR2 FQNEAQ (reference sequence). Trimming removed 1 base from V and 12 bases from J, with 10 bases in between. This CDR3 spans 13 amino acids.

The chain is built from TRBV5-1 and TRBJ1-1; 7 bases line up with TRBD1. The CDR3 is 18 amino acids. V lost 0 bases to trimming and J lost 1 base; unmatched junction nucleotides: 12. The V gene's germline CDR1 is SGHRS and CDR2 YFSETQ. CDR3 nucleotide sequence: TGCGCCAGCAGCTTGGACAGGGGATCGAATCTACCGAACACTGAAGCTTTCTTT. Translating it yields CASSLDRGSNLPNTEAFF.

V and J are TRBV6-1 and TRBJ2-3, with D perhaps matching TRBD1 (5 bases). Trimming took 6 bases from V and 4 from J, leaving 14 bases between them. The CDR3 sequence is 14 residues long. CDR1 MNHNS and CDR2 SASEGT come from the germline V gene. CDR3 amino acids: CASSQGRQADTQYF. As DNA, the CDR3 is TGTGCCAGCAGCCAGGGCCGGCAGGCAGATACGCAGTATTTT.

This chain links TRBV5-1 with TRBJ2-5, with 8 bases fitting TRBD2. Trimming at V came to 4 bases and at J to 5 bases, leaving 13 bases not matched to a gene. Germline-derived CDR1 and CDR2 are SGHRS and YFSETQ. This CDR3 is built from 16 residues. The CDR3 protein is CASSPTGGLNLETQYF. CDR3 nucleotides: TGCGCCAGCAGCCCCACGGGGGGGCTGAACTTGGAGACCCAGTACTTC.

The chain employs TRBV11-2 and TRBJ2-7; unclear D gene. The CDR3 is 13 amino acids. V was pared by 1 base and J by 2 bases, with 6 bases between. Per germline, CDR1 SGHAT and CDR2 FQNNGV. In DNA form, the CDR3 reads TGTGCCAGCAGCTTAGGGGCCCCCTACGAGCAGTACTTC. This gives the protein CASSLGAPYEQYF. The entire variable domain, with the rest obtained from reference TRBV11-2 and TRBJ2-7, is as follows: EAGVAQSPRYKIIEKRQSVAFWCNPISGHATLYWYQQILGQGPKLLIQFQNNGVVDDSQLPKDRFSAERLKGVDSTLKIQPAKLEDSAVYLCASSLGAPYEQYFGPGTRLTVT.

The rearrangement joins TRBV6-4 to TRBJ1-1; 7 bases are a match to TRBD1. After removal of 6 bases from V and 4 bases from J, the junction contained 5 bases not matched to a gene. This CDR3 spans 13 amino acids. Germline values: CDR1 MRHNA, CDR2 SNTAGT. DNA for the CDR3: TGTGCCAGCAGCGCGACAGGGTCCACTGAAGCTTTCTTT. Translation gives CASSATGSTEAFF.

The chain combines TRBV5-1 with TRBJ2-5; weak D call: TRBD2 (6 bases). Germline V gives CDR1 SGHRS, CDR2 YFSETQ. Between the trimmed V and J ends, which lost 0 bases and 5 bases, there was a span of 11 bases. CDR3 size: 14 residues. In DNA form, the CDR3 reads TGCGCCAGCAGCTTGGGGGGGGTCCCCGAGACCCAGTACTTC. The encoded protein is CASSLGGVPETQYF.

The rearrangement uses TRBV4-2 and TRBJ1-5, with 12 bases that match TRBD1. This CDR3 contains 18 residues. The germline V gene has CDR1 LGHNA and CDR2 YNFKEQ. V dropped 0 bases and J dropped 0; count of bases not matched to a gene: 3. The CDR3 DNA reads as TGTGCCAGCAGCCAAGAGGGACAGGGGGCCTATAGCAATCAGCCCCAGCATTTT. It is translated as CASSQEGQGAYSNQPQHF.

A few counts support this clone. V is TRBV9 and J is TRBJ2-1; 8 bases match TRBD2. Germline CDR1 reads SGDLS; CDR2 reads YYNGEE. Losses at the gene ends were 4 bases for V and 4 bases for J; bases not matched to a gene: 4. CDR3 size: 14 residues. CDR3 loop: CASSPAGGYNEQFF. CDR3 sequence (DNA): TGTGCCAGCAGCCCGGCGGGAGGTTACAATGAGCAGTTCTTC.

The chain combines TRBV6-6 with TRBJ2-3, with 8 positions matching TRBD2. V lost 6 bases and J lost 3; bases outside the gene matches: 5. The germline gives CDR1 MNHNY, CDR2 SVGAGI (reference sequence). The CDR3 is 14 amino acids. The CDR3 DNA sequence: TGTGCCAGCAGCCGCGGGGGGAGAACAGATACGCAGTATTTT. Translation: CASSRGGRTDTQYF.

The CDR3 loop reads CAISGTADNSPLHF. The CDR3 DNA reads TGTGCCATCAGTGGGACAGCCGATAATTCACCCCTCCACTTT. This rearrangement joins TRBV10-3 to TRBJ1-6; TRBD1 might be the D (6 bases). Germline V lookup: CDR1 ENHRY, CDR2 SYGVKD. V gave up 4 bases and J gave up 5 bases, with 9 bases separating them. This CDR3 contains 14 residues.

The chain links TRBV5-4 to TRBJ1-4, with D uncertain. Trimming left V 10 bases short and J 4 bases short, with 11 bases between. The germline gives CDR1 SGHNT, CDR2 YYREEE (reference sequence). The CDR3 consists of 12 residues. The CDR3 DNA reads as TGTGCCGTCCTGGTCGATAATGAAAAACTGTTTTTT. Encoded protein: CAVLVDNEKLFF.

The chain uses TRBV5-1 and TRBJ1-1; D may be TRBD1 (5 bases). The germline CDR1 and CDR2 sequences are SGHRS and YFSETQ. V lost 5 bases and J lost 4, with 15 bases in between. This CDR3 spans 14 amino acids. CDR3 nucleotides: TGCGCCAGCAGACTCAACGCCAGGGCCACTGAAGCTTTCTTT. Protein sequence: CASRLNARATEAFF.

This chain uses TRBV7-9 with TRBJ2-2, with a tentative D call TRBD2 (5 bases). Germline V gives CDR1 SEHNR, CDR2 FQNEAQ (reference sequence). V was trimmed by 1 base and J by 4 bases, leaving 13 bases between them. The CDR3 has 16 residues. The CDR3 loop is CASSLDPSRITGELFF. The DNA for the CDR3 is TGTGCCAGCAGCTTAGACCCTAGCAGAATCACCGGGGAGCTGTTTTTT. Based on the CDR3 plus reference TRBV7-9 and TRBJ2-2, the full variable domain is DTGVSQNPRHKITKRGQNVTFRCDPISEHNRLYWYRQTLGQGPEFLTYFQNEAQLEKSRLLSDRFSAERPKGSFSTLEIQRTEQGDSAMYLCASSLDPSRITGELFFGEGSRLTVL.

This clone was detected once. This chain uses TRBV15 with TRBJ2-4; 9 bases fit TRBD1. Germline assignment: CDR1 LNHNV and CDR2 YYDKDF (reference sequence). This CDR3 comprises 17 residues. With V trimmed by 1 base and J by 3 bases, 7 bases remained unmatched. CDR3 coding DNA: TGTGCCACCAGCAGAGTTCGGACAGGGGTGGGCAAAAACATTCAGTACTTC. It codes for CATSRVRTGVGKNIQYF. The whole variable domain, filled in from reference TRBV15 and TRBJ2-4, reads DAMVIQNPRYQVTQFGKPVTLSCSQTLNHNVMYWYQQKSSQAPKLLFHYYDKDFNNEADTPDNFQSRRPNTSFCFLDIRSPGLGDTAMYLCATSRVRTGVGKNIQYFGAGTRLSVL.

V usage is TRBV4-2 and J usage is TRBJ2-3; perhaps TRBD2 as D (6 bases). V lost 1 base and J lost 0, with 8 bases in between. Germline V lookup: CDR1 LGHNA, CDR2 YNFKEQ. The CDR3 is 15 amino acids. CDR3 nucleotides: TGTGCCAGCAGCCAAGGAGGGACTAGCACAGATACGCAGTATTTT. Residues: CASSQGGTSTDTQYF.

The chain uses TRBV6-1 and TRBJ2-3; D ambiguous. Germline assignment: CDR1 MNHNS and CDR2 SASEGT. Trimming shortened V by 6 bases and J by 6 bases, and 16 bases separated the two germline ends. The CDR3 contains 14 residues. CDR3: CASREMGSVDTQYF. In DNA, the CDR3 is TGTGCCAGCAGGGAGATGGGATCTGTGGATACGCAGTATTTT.

The chain combines TRBV5-1 with TRBJ1-5, with D unclear. This CDR3 has 14 amino acids. The V end was cut by 4 bases, the J end by 0 bases, with 8 bases between. From germline, CDR1 is SGHRS and CDR2 YFSETQ. CDR3 DNA sequence: TGCGCCAGCAGCCCGGACTTTAGCAATCAGCCCCAGCATTTT. Its protein product is CASSPDFSNQPQHF.

This clone showed up just a few times. The CDR3 region has the DNA TGCGCCAGCAGCTTGGTCGGGGAGGGTGAAAAACTGTTTTTT. This gives the protein CASSLVGEGEKLFF. The chain recombines TRBV5-1 with TRBJ1-4, with unresolved D. The CDR3 is 14 amino acids. V was pared by 0 bases and J by 7 bases, with 10 bases between. Per the germline V gene, CDR1 is SGHRS and CDR2 is YFSETQ.

The V and J genes are TRBV5-1 and TRBJ1-2, with 8 bases matching TRBD1. This CDR3 has 14 residues. Germline lookup yields CDR1 SGHRS and CDR2 YFSETQ. With 4 bases clipped from V and 8 bases from J, the junction kept 10 bases outside the gene matches. The CDR3 reads CASSTDRGLWGYTF. The CDR3 region has the DNA TGCGCCAGCAGCACAGACAGGGGCCTATGGGGCTACACCTTC.

The CDR3, as DNA: TGCGCCAGCAGCTTGCGCCAGGGATTTAGCAATGAGCAGTTCTTC. Translated: CASSLRQGFSNEQFF. V and J are TRBV5-1 and TRBJ2-1; weak D call: TRBD1 (5 bases). The germline CDR1 and CDR2 sequences are SGHRS and YFSETQ. The CDR3 consists of 15 residues. The V end was cut by 1 base, the J end by 6 bases, with 14 bases between.

The chain joins TRBV9 to TRBJ1-3; D might be TRBD1 (6 bases). The V end lost 6 bases, the J end lost 0 bases, and 16 bases lay between the germline ends. Germline loops: CDR1 SGDLS, CDR2 YYNGEE. There are 16 residues in the CDR3. The CDR3 spells CASTPSQGPSGNTIYF. CDR3 bases: TGTGCCAGCACCCCGTCCCAGGGGCCCTCTGGAAACACCATATATTTT.

This sequence joins TRBV19 and TRBJ2-4, with TRBD2 matching 10 bases. CDR1 LNHDA and CDR2 SQIVND come from the germline V gene (reference sequence). This CDR3 comprises 14 residues. V trimming: 7 bases; J trimming: 8 bases; junction bases outside the gene matches: 8. CDR3 sequence reads: CASKKLAGEDIQYF. The CDR3 DNA reads as TGTGCCAGTAAGAAGCTAGCGGGAGAGGACATTCAGTACTTC.

This clone was seen a few times. This chain links TRBV6-5 with TRBJ1-5; the D gene is possibly TRBD1 (5 bases). This CDR3 comprises 15 residues. The germline V and J ends were trimmed by 0 bases and 1 base, with 7 bases remaining between them. Per the germline V gene, CDR1 is MNHEY and CDR2 is SVGAGI. As DNA, the CDR3 is TGTGCCAGCAGTTACTCTCGACAGAGCAATCAGCCCCAGCATTTT. Translation gives CASSYSRQSNQPQHF.

The chain recombines TRBV28 with TRBJ1-5, with D perhaps TRBD1 (6 bases). The V end lost 6 bases, the J end lost 4 bases, and 10 bases lay between the germline ends. Germline V gives CDR1 MDHEN, CDR2 SYDVKM. CDR3 length: 13 residues. This CDR3 is CASRATGNQPQHF. CDR3 sequence (DNA): TGTGCCAGCAGGGCTACAGGGAATCAGCCCCAGCATTTT.

The rearrangement links TRBV5-1 to TRBJ1-1; possible D gene TRBD1, 6 bases. Trimming took off 2 bases at V and 1 base at J, with 15 bases between the two ends. Per the germline V gene, CDR1 is SGHRS and CDR2 is YFSETQ. The CDR3 is made up of 16 amino acids. CDR3 in amino acids: CASSLIGRGQNTEAFF. CDR3 nucleotide sequence: TGCGCCAGCAGCTTAATAGGGCGGGGGCAGAACACTGAAGCTTTCTTT.